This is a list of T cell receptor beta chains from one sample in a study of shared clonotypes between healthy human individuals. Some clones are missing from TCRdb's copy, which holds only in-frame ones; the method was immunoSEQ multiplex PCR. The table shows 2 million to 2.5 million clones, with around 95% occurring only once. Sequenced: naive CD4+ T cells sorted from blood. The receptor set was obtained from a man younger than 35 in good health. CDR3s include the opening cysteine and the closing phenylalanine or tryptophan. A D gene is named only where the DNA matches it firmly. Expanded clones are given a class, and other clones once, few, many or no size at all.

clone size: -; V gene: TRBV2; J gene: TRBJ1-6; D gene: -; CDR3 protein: CAGRSGTSPLHF; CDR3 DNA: TGTGCCGGCCGCTCGGGGACCTCACCCCTCCACTTT
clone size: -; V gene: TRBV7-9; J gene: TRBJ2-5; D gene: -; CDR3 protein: CASSSWGGGAGETQYF; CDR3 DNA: TGTGCCAGCAGCTCCTGGGGTGGGGGCGCTGGAGAGACCCAGTACTTC
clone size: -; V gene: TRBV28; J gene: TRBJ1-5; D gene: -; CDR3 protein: CASTWEGLSNQPQHF; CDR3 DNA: TGTGCCAGCACCTGGGAAGGGTTAAGCAATCAGCCCCAGCATTTT
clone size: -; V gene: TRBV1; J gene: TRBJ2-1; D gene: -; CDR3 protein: CTSSRVGGFGNEQFF; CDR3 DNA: TGCACCAGCAGCCGAGTAGGGGGCTTTGGCAATGAGCAGTTCTTC
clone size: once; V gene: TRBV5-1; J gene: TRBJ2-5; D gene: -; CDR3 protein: CASGSRIRETQYF; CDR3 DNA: TGCGCCAGCGGAAGCCGTATCCGCGAGACCCAGTACTTC
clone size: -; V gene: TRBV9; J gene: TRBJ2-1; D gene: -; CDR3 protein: CASSSRESVYNEQFF; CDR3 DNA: TGTGCCAGCAGCTCCCGGGAGAGCGTCTACAATGAGCAGTTCTTC
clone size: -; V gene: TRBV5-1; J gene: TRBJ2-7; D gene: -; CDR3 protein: CASRLGWSYEQYF; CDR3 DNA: TGCGCCAGCCGTCTGGGGTGGTCTTACGAGCAGTACTTC
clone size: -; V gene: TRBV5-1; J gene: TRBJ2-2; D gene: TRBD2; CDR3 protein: CASSSSFGLAGNPTGELFF; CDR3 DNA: TGCGCCAGCAGCTCTTCCTTCGGACTAGCGGGGAATCCCACCGGGGAGCTGTTTTTT
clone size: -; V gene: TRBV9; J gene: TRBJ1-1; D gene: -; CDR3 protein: CASSAVTVPMNTEAFF; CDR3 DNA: TGTGCCAGCAGCGCCGTGACAGTTCCCATGAACACTGAAGCTTTCTTT
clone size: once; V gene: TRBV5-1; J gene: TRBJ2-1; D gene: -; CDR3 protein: CASSPSTAARPNNEQFF; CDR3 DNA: TGCGCCAGCAGTCCTAGCACAGCGGCACGTCCAAACAATGAGCAGTTCTTC
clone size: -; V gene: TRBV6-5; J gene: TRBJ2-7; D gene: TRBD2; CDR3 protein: CASSYPTSGAYEQYF; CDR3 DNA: TGTGCCAGCAGTTACCCGACTAGCGGTGCCTACGAGCAGTACTTC
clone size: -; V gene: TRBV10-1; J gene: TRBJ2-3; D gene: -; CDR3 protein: CASSESPGTDTQYF; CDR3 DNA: TGCGCCAGCAGTGAGTCTCCGGGCACAGATACGCAGTATTTT
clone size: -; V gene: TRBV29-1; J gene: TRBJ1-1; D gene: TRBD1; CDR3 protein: CSVASQGATEAFF; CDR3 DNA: TGCAGCGTTGCAAGTCAGGGGGCAACTGAAGCTTTCTTT
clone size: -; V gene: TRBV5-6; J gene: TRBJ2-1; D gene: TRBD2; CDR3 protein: CASSTSGRTYNEQFF; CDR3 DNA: TGTGCCAGCAGTACTAGCGGGAGGACTTACAATGAGCAGTTCTTC
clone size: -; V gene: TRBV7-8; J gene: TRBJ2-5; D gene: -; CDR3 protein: CASSSEETQYF; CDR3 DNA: TGTGCCAGCAGCTCAGAAGAGACCCAGTACTTC
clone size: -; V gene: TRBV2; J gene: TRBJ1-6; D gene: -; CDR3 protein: CASVANNSPLHF; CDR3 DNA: TGTGCCAGCGTTGCGAATAATTCACCCCTCCACTTT
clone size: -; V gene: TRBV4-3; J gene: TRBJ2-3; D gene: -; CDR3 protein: CASSQGGGRTDTQYF; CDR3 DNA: TGCGCCAGCAGCCAAGGTGGGGGGCGGACAGATACGCAGTATTTT
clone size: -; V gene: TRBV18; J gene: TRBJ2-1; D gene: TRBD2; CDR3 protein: CASSPPGEGEQFF; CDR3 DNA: TGTGCCAGCTCACCACCGGGGGAGGGTGAGCAGTTCTTC
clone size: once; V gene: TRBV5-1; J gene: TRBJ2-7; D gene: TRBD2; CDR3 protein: CASSKQTSGSPSYEQYF; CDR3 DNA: TGCGCCAGCAGCAAACAGACTAGCGGGAGCCCCTCCTACGAGCAGTACTTC
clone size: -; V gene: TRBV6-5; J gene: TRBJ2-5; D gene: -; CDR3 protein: CAARRGETQYF; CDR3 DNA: TGTGCCGCCCGGCGTGGAGAGACCCAGTACTTC
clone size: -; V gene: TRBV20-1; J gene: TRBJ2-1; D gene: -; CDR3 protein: CSARVANEQFF; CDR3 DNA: TGCAGTGCTAGGGTTGCAAATGAGCAGTTCTTC
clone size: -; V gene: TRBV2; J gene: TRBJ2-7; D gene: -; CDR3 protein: CASSVPGGLYEQYF; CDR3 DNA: TGTGCCAGCAGTGTTCCCGGGGGGCTCTACGAGCAGTACTTC
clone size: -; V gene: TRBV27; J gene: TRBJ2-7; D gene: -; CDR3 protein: CASSSLNEQYF; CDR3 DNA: TGTGCCAGCAGTTCCCTCAACGAGCAGTACTTC
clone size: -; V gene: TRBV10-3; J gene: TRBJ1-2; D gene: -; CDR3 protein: CAISARSGFNYGYTF; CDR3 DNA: TGTGCCATCAGTGCGAGGTCAGGCTTTAACTATGGCTACACCTTC
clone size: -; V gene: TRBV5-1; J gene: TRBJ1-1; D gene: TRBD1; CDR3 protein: CASSRTGDTEAFF; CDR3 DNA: TGCGCCAGCAGCCGAACAGGGGACACTGAAGCTTTCTTT
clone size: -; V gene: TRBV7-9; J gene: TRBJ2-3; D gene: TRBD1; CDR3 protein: CASKRQGGTDTQYF; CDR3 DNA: TGTGCCAGCAAACGACAGGGTGGAACAGATACGCAGTATTTT
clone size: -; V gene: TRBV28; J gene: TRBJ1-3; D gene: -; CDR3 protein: CASSLRRPTGNTIYF; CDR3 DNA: TGTGCCAGCAGTTTGAGGCGCCCGACGGGAAACACCATATATTTT
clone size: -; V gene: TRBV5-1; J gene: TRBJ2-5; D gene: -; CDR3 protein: CASSLGRTQETQYF; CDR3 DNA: TGCGCCAGCAGCTTGGGACGGACTCAAGAGACCCAGTACTTC
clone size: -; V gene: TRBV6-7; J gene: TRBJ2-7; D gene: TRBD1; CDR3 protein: CASSYTDRGMIYEQYF; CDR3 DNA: TGTGCCAGCAGTTACACCGACAGGGGGATGATTTACGAGCAGTACTTC
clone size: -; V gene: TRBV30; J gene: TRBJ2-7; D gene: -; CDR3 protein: CAWSVARDRLYSSYEQYF; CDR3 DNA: TGTGCCTGGAGTGTTGCTCGCGACCGGCTCTATTCATCCTACGAGCAGTACTTC
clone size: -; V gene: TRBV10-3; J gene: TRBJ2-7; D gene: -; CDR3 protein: CAIRGAGHEQYF; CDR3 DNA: TGTGCCATCAGGGGGGCGGGACACGAGCAGTACTTC
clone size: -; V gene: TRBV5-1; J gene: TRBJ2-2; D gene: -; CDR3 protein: CASSLAGGTYTGELFF; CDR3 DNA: TGCGCCAGCAGCTTGGCTGGCGGGACGTACACCGGGGAGCTGTTTTTT
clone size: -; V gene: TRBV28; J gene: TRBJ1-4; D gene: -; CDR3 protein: CASTQENEKLFF; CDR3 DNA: TGTGCCAGCACTCAGGAAAATGAAAAACTGTTTTTT
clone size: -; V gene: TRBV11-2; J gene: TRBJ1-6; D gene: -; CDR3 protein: CASRLESSYNSPLHF; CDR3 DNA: TGTGCCAGCAGGCTGGAGAGCTCCTATAATTCACCCCTCCACTTT
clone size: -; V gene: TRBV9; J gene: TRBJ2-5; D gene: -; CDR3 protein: CASSTGVTQETQYF; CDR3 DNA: TGTGCCAGCTCCACTGGCGTAACCCAAGAGACCCAGTACTTC
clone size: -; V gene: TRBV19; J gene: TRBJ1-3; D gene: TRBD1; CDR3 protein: CASSLRTGSHHSGNTIYF; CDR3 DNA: TGTGCCAGTAGTCTCAGGACAGGGTCCCACCACTCTGGAAACACCATATATTTT
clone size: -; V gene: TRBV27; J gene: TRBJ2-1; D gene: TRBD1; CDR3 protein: CASSFKGTGAPLSSYNEQFF; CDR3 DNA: TGTGCCAGCAGTTTTAAGGGGACAGGGGCGCCCCTTAGCTCCTACAATGAGCAGTTCTTC
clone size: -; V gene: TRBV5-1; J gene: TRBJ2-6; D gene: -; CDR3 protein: CASRTLPGEVSGANVLTF; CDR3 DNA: TGCGCCAGCCGCACGTTGCCGGGAGAGGTCTCTGGGGCCAACGTCCTGACTTTC
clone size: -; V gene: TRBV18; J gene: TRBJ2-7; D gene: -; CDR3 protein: CASSPNSVNLDYEQYF; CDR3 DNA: TGTGCCAGCTCACCGAACTCCGTTAACTTAGACTACGAGCAGTACTTC
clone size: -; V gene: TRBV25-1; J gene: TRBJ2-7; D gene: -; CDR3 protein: CASSVPNSYEQYF; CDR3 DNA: TGTGCCAGCAGTGTTCCGAATTCCTACGAGCAGTACTTC
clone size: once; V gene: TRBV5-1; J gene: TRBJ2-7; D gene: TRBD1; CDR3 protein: CASSLEDRVYEQYF; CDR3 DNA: TGCGCCAGCAGCTTGGAGGACAGGGTTTACGAGCAGTACTTC
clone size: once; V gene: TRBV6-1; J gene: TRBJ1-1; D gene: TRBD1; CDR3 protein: CASSVRGRTEAFF; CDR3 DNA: TGTGCCAGCAGTGTCAGGGGGCGGACTGAAGCTTTCTTT
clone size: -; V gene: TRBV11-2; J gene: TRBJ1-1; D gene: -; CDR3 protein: CASSLDLLNTEAFF; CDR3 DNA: TGTGCCAGCAGCTTAGATTTATTGAACACTGAAGCTTTCTTT
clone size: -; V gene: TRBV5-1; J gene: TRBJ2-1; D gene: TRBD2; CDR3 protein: CASRASGTYNEQFF; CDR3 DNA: TGCGCCAGCAGAGCTAGCGGGACGTACAATGAGCAGTTCTTC
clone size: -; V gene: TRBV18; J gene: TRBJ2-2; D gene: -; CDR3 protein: CASSPGLATGELFF; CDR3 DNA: TGTGCCAGCTCACCCGGACTGGCCACCGGGGAGCTGTTTTTT
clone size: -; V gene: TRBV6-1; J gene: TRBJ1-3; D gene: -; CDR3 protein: CASRPEGRSGNTIYF; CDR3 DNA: TGTGCCAGCAGGCCCGAGGGTCGCTCTGGAAACACCATATATTTT
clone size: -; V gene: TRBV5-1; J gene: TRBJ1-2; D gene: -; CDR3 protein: CASSLGGLGYGYTF; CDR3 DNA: TGCGCCAGCAGCTTGGGTGGATTAGGGTATGGCTACACCTTC
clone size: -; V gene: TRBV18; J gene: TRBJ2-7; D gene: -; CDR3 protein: CASSPTGSEQYF; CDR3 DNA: TGTGCCAGCTCACCTACAGGGAGCGAGCAGTACTTC
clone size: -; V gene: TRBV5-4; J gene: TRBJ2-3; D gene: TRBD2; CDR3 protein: CASRGQRGAPDTQYF; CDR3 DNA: TGTGCCAGCAGGGGCCAGCGGGGGGCCCCGGATACGCAGTATTTT
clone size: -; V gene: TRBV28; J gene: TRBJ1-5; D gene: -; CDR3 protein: CASGGRLGNQPQHF; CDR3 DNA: TGTGCCAGCGGAGGAAGGCTCGGCAATCAGCCCCAGCATTTT
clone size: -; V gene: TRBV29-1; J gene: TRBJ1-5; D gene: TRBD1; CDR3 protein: CSVVWTGGAGNQPQHF; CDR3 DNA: TGCAGCGTTGTTTGGACAGGGGGCGCAGGCAATCAGCCCCAGCATTTT
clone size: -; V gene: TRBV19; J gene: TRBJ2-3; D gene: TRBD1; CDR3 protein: CATSDRGSTDTQYF; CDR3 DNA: TGTGCCACCTCGGACAGGGGAAGCACAGATACGCAGTATTTT